The rows below give T cell receptor beta chains drawn from one sample of a study of metastatic and nonmetastatic thyroid tumors. TCRdb re-called clones from the PCR reads using MiXCR. The sample has 9,000 to 13,000 clones; under 30% are singletons. Sample: tumor tissue. These receptors all stem from a female donor with papillary thyroid cancer or a benign thyroid nodule (not recorded which). Some clones in this sample may be carry-over from other donors' samples. Each CDR3 is given with its conserved first and last residue. The D gene is left open where the match is weak. Not all rows give a size; the values are once, few, many and, for expanded clones, a class.

D,V,size,J,DNA,CDR3
-,TRBV12-3/TRBV12-4,few,TRBJ1-1,TGTGCCAGCAGTTTTTCCTACCACGAGAACACTGAAGCTTTCTTT,CASSFSYHENTEAFF
TRBD2,TRBV28,few,TRBJ2-1,TGTGCCAGCAGTTTGGCTAGCGGGAGGAGTGATCAGTTCTTC,CASSLASGRSDQFF
-,TRBV7-3,many,TRBJ2-2,TGTGCCAGCGCAATACGGCACCGGGGAGCTGTTTTT,CASAIRHRGAVF
-,TRBV12-3/TRBV12-4,-,TRBJ1-4,TGTGCCAGCAGTTTATGGGGAAATAATGAAAAACTGTTTTTT,CASSLWGNNEKLFF
TRBD2,TRBV12-3/TRBV12-4,-,TRBJ2-3,TGTGCCAGCATTAGCGGGAGAGGAGATACGCAGTATTTT,CASISGRGDTQYF
TRBD1,TRBV6-2/TRBV6-3,few,TRBJ1-6,TGTGCCAGCAGTTACGACAGGGGCGAGAATTCACCCCTCCACTTT,CASSYDRGENSPLHF
TRBD1,TRBV6-1,-,TRBJ1-2,TGTGCCAGCAGTCAGGGGGCTTGGGGTGGCTACACCTTC,CASSQGAWGGYTF
-,TRBV6-1,few,TRBJ2-7,TGTGCCAGCAACACAGGGTACGAGCAGTACTTC,CASNTGYEQYF
TRBD1,TRBV6-2/TRBV6-3,-,TRBJ2-7,TGTGCCAGCAGTTCGATCTGGACAGGGGTATACGAGCAGTACTTC,CASSSIWTGVYEQYF
-,TRBV30,-,TRBJ2-7,TGTGCCTGGAGTGTACACAGGCGGCGGCAGTACTTC,CAWSVHRRRQYF
TRBD1,TRBV20-1,-,TRBJ2-3,TGCAGTGCTAGGGGACAGGGGACCCCCAGTACGCAGTATTTT,CSARGQGTPSTQYF
TRBD1,TRBV20-1,medium-sized,TRBJ2-7,TGCAGTGCTGTCACCCCGGGACAGGGCTCCTACGAGCAGTACTTC,CSAVTPGQGSYEQYF
-,TRBV19,-,TRBJ2-3,TGTGCCAGCCGACCCACGGGAGAAGGGGCAGATACGCAGTATTTT,CASRPTGEGADTQYF
TRBD1,TRBV2,medium-sized,TRBJ2-3,TGTGCCAGCATGAGGCAGGGGGCAAATACGCAGTATTTT,CASMRQGANTQYF
TRBD1,TRBV7-2,-,TRBJ2-7,TGTGCCAGCAGCCGCTCGACAGGGAGCTCCTACGAGCAGTACTTC,CASSRSTGSSYEQYF
-,TRBV5-1,-,TRBJ1-6,TGCGCCAGCAGCTTGGCGGTGGCGAGGACCAATTCACCCCTCCACTTT,CASSLAVARTNSPLHF
-,TRBV5-4,many,TRBJ2-1,TGTGCCAGCAGCCCAGGGGACTACCGGGATGAGCAGTTCTTC,CASSPGDYRDEQFF
TRBD2,TRBV27,-,TRBJ2-2,TGTGCCAGCAGTTTATACGCGGGAGGCACCGGGGAGCTGTTTTTT,CASSLYAGGTGELFF
TRBD2,TRBV20-1,few,TRBJ2-7,TGCAGTGCTTCTATTCCTAGCGGGAGATACGAGCAGTACTTC,CSASIPSGRYEQYF
TRBD2,TRBV6-1,few,TRBJ2-1,TGTGCCAGCAGACCCCTCCTTGGGGGGGGGAATGAGCAGTTCTTC,CASRPLLGGGNEQFF
-,TRBV9,-,TRBJ2-3,TGTGCCAGCAGGAAATTGACAGGACCCAGCACAGATACGCAGTATTTT,CASRKLTGPSTDTQYF
-,TRBV5-1,large,TRBJ2-7,TGCGCCAGCAGCTCCGGAACGGGGGAGCAGTACTTC,CASSSGTGEQYF
TRBD1,TRBV6-1,few,TRBJ1-2,TGTGCCAGCAAAGTGACAGGGGATAACTATGGCTACACCTTC,CASKVTGDNYGYTF
-,TRBV6-5,few,TRBJ2-7,TGTGCCAGCAGTTACACCATAAGGGGATCCCACGAGCAGTACTTC,CASSYTIRGSHEQYF
-,TRBV11-3,medium-sized,TRBJ1-3,TGTGCCAGCAGCTTACTTCGGGAAAACACCATATATTTT,CASSLLRENTIYF
-,TRBV6-1,-,TRBJ2-1,TGTGCCAGCGAGGATGGGGGGTATGATGAGCAGTTCTTC,CASEDGGYDEQFF
-,TRBV11-1,many,TRBJ1-1,TGTGCCAGCAGCCTAACGTCGGGGGGGGTTCGGTACGCTGAAGCTTTCTTT,CASSLTSGGVRYAEAFF
-,TRBV6-2/TRBV6-3,-,TRBJ2-5,TGTGCCAGCAGTTACTCAAGGGACGGTCAAGAGACCCAGTACTTC,CASSYSRDGQETQYF
-,TRBV19,-,TRBJ1-2,TGTGCCAGTAGTCACGACGGTGCTATGGACTATGGCTACACCTTC,CASSHDGAMDYGYTF
TRBD2,TRBV28,few,TRBJ2-1,TGTGCCAGCAGTTTGGCTAGCGGGAGGAGTGAGCAGTTCTTC,CASSLASGRSEQFF
-,TRBV7-9,medium-sized,TRBJ2-3,TGTGCCAGCAGCTCGTCTTTGGGGGGCACAGATACGCAGTATTTT,CASSSSLGGTDTQYF
-,TRBV5-1,-,TRBJ1-6,TGCGCCAGCAGCTTGTTTCTAGTGTATTCACCCCTCCACTTT,CASSLFLVYSPLHF
-,TRBV11-3,-,TRBJ2-5,TGTGCCAGCAGATTCACTGGGGCCCAAGAGACCCAGTACTTC,CASRFTGAQETQYF
-,TRBV12-3/TRBV12-4,few,TRBJ1-6,TGTGCCAGCAGCGTCCGAGCATCACCCCTCCACTTT,CASSVRASPLHF
-,TRBV6-2/TRBV6-3,-,TRBJ1-1,TGTGCCAGCAGCTCCCAGGGAGACACTGAAGCTTTCTTT,CASSSQGDTEAFF
-,TRBV6-2/TRBV6-3,medium-sized,TRBJ2-3,TGTGCCAGCAGTTCCGGTGGGGGGACTTGGACAGATACGCAGTATTTT,CASSSGGGTWTDTQYF
-,TRBV6-1,medium-sized,TRBJ2-5,TGTGCCAGCAGTGAATATCTGGCAGGCCAAGAGACCCAGTACTTC,CASSEYLAGQETQYF
-,TRBV7-6,-,TRBJ2-7,TGTGCCAGCAGCTTAGGTAGCGGCCATTCCTCCTACGAGCAGTACTTC,CASSLGSGHSSYEQYF
-,TRBV27,-,TRBJ1-5,TGTGCCAGCAGTTTAAGGTGGGGGGTAGGTCAGCCCCAGCATTTT,CASSLRWGVGQPQHF
TRBD1,TRBV10-3,medium-sized,TRBJ1-1,TGTGCCATCGGCACGAGGGACAGTGGCACTGAAGCTTTCTTT,CAIGTRDSGTEAFF
-,TRBV6-1,few,TRBJ1-5,TGTGCCAGCAGTGCAGGGCCCAATCAGCCCCAGCATTTT,CASSAGPNQPQHF
TRBD2,TRBV6-1,medium-sized,TRBJ2-6,TGTGCCAGCAGTGTCGCGACTAGCGGGAGGACTCTATTCTCTGGGGCCAACGTCCTGACTTTC,CASSVATSGRTLFSGANVLTF
-,TRBV6-4,medium-sized,TRBJ2-1,TGTGCCAGCAGTGCCCCTTACTACAATGAGCAGTTCTTC,CASSAPYYNEQFF